This is a list of T cell receptor beta chains from one sample in a study of control samples from healthy donors and cancer patients. Here immunoSEQ multiplex PCR was the method, and the copy in TCRdb shows in-frame clones only, minus some. The sample has tens of thousands of clones; roughly 89% are singletons. The sequencing input was PBMCs. The receptors here all came from a man between 60 and 75 years old with colorectal cancer. Each CDR3 is given with its conserved first and last residue. Fields, in order: clone size, D gene, J gene, V gene, CDR3 DNA, CDR3 protein. A D gene is named only where the DNA matches it firmly. Not every row has a clone size; where given, it reads once, few, many or a size class.

abundance: NA
d_gene: TRBD2
j_gene: TRBJ2-3
v_gene: TRBV10-2
CDR3nt: TGCGCCAGCAGTGGGAAAGGGACTAGCGGGGTTCGCACAGATACGCAGTATTTT
CDR3aa: CASSGKGTSGVRTDTQYF

abundance: once
d_gene: NA
j_gene: TRBJ1-6
v_gene: TRBV9
CDR3nt: TGTGCCAGCAGCGTAGTAGCTTCAAATTCACCCCTCCACTTT
CDR3aa: CASSVVASNSPLHF

abundance: once
d_gene: NA
j_gene: TRBJ1-2
v_gene: TRBV4-1
CDR3nt: TGCGCCAGCAGCCAAGTCGTCAGAACTAACTATGGCTACACCTTC
CDR3aa: CASSQVVRTNYGYTF

abundance: NA
d_gene: TRBD1
j_gene: TRBJ1-6
v_gene: TRBV5-6
CDR3nt: TGTGCCAGCAGCATTGGACAGGGGAATTCACCCCTCCACTTT
CDR3aa: CASSIGQGNSPLHF

abundance: NA
d_gene: NA
j_gene: TRBJ2-1
v_gene: TRBV4-2
CDR3nt: TGTGCCAGCAGCCAAGATCCCCAGGGGTCCTACAATGAGCAGTTCTTC
CDR3aa: CASSQDPQGSYNEQFF

abundance: NA
d_gene: NA
j_gene: TRBJ2-6
v_gene: TRBV5-5
CDR3nt: TGTGCCAGCAGTCTCAGGCAGGGCTCTGGGGCCAACGTCCTGACTTTC
CDR3aa: CASSLRQGSGANVLTF

abundance: NA
d_gene: NA
j_gene: TRBJ2-7
v_gene: TRBV3-1/TRBV3-2
CDR3nt: TGTGCCAGCAGCCCCAGTTGCGCGAGCTCCTACGAGCAGTACTTC
CDR3aa: CASSPSCASSYEQYF

abundance: few
d_gene: TRBD2
j_gene: TRBJ2-7
v_gene: TRBV7-2
CDR3nt: TGTGCCAGCAGCTTGACTGCGGGACTATCAAGCTACGAGCAGTACTTC
CDR3aa: CASSLTAGLSSYEQYF

abundance: NA
d_gene: TRBD1
j_gene: TRBJ2-1
v_gene: TRBV5-1
CDR3nt: TGCGCCAGCAGCTTGGTCGGGACAGCCACCTACAATGAGCAGTTCTTC
CDR3aa: CASSLVGTATYNEQFF

abundance: NA
d_gene: TRBD1
j_gene: TRBJ1-2
v_gene: TRBV27
CDR3nt: TGTGCCAGCAGTCCTCGACAGGGGCTTAACTATGGCTACACCTTC
CDR3aa: CASSPRQGLNYGYTF

abundance: NA
d_gene: NA
j_gene: TRBJ2-5
v_gene: TRBV12-3/TRBV12-4
CDR3nt: TGTGCCAGCAGTTTTACGGGGGAGACCCAGTACTTC
CDR3aa: CASSFTGETQYF

abundance: NA
d_gene: NA
j_gene: TRBJ1-4
v_gene: TRBV27
CDR3nt: TGTGCCAGCAGTTTAGGGCCAGGGTTCGGGGATGAAAAACTGTTTTTT
CDR3aa: CASSLGPGFGDEKLFF

abundance: NA
d_gene: TRBD1
j_gene: TRBJ2-7
v_gene: TRBV7-9
CDR3nt: TGTGCCAGCAGCTTAGCGGGACAGGGGGTCGCTTGCTTC
CDR3aa: CASSLAGQGVACF

abundance: NA
d_gene: NA
j_gene: TRBJ2-7
v_gene: TRBV11-2
CDR3nt: TGTGCCAGCAGCTTAATTCGTCCTCCCGGCTCCTACGAGCAGTACTTC
CDR3aa: CASSLIRPPGSYEQYF

abundance: NA
d_gene: NA
j_gene: TRBJ1-5
v_gene: TRBV28
CDR3nt: TGTGCCAGCAGTTCAGCTAGAACAGGGCTACGGAATCAGCCCCAGCATTTT
CDR3aa: CASSSARTGLRNQPQHF

abundance: NA
d_gene: NA
j_gene: TRBJ1-1
v_gene: TRBV4-1
CDR3nt: TGCGCCAGCAGCCAATCCCCCGGGGCGGGCGACACTGAAGCTTTCTTT
CDR3aa: CASSQSPGAGDTEAFF

abundance: NA
d_gene: TRBD2
j_gene: TRBJ2-5
v_gene: TRBV11-2
CDR3nt: TGTGCCAGCAGCAAGACTAGCGGGGGTGAAGAGACCCAGTACTTC
CDR3aa: CASSKTSGGEETQYF

abundance: NA
d_gene: NA
j_gene: TRBJ2-3
v_gene: TRBV6-2/TRBV6-3
CDR3nt: TGTGCCAGCAGCCAAGGGGGGATTACGCAGTATTTT
CDR3aa: CASSQGGITQYF

abundance: NA
d_gene: TRBD1
j_gene: TRBJ1-3
v_gene: TRBV6-5
CDR3nt: TGTGCCAGCAGGCAGGGGGGTGGAAACACCATATATTTT
CDR3aa: CASRQGGGNTIYF

abundance: NA
d_gene: NA
j_gene: TRBJ1-2
v_gene: TRBV18
CDR3nt: TGTGCCAGCTCACCACGAGGACAGAAGTCCTATGGCTACACCTTC
CDR3aa: CASSPRGQKSYGYTF

abundance: NA
d_gene: NA
j_gene: TRBJ1-2
v_gene: TRBV10-3
CDR3nt: TGTGCCATCAGTAGACAGCAGACAGCTAACTATGGCTACACCTTC
CDR3aa: CAISRQQTANYGYTF

abundance: NA
d_gene: TRBD2
j_gene: TRBJ2-3
v_gene: TRBV9
CDR3nt: TGTGCCAGCAGCCCCCGGACTAGCGGGGGAGATACGCAGTATTTT
CDR3aa: CASSPRTSGGDTQYF

abundance: NA
d_gene: NA
j_gene: TRBJ1-6
v_gene: TRBV6-5
CDR3nt: TGTGCCAGCAGTATAGGTGGAGGGAACGGTTCACCCCTCCACTTT
CDR3aa: CASSIGGGNGSPLHF

abundance: NA
d_gene: NA
j_gene: TRBJ2-7
v_gene: TRBV28
CDR3nt: TGTGCCAGCAGTTTACGTTACAGGGCCCCCTACGAGCAGTACTTC
CDR3aa: CASSLRYRAPYEQYF

abundance: NA
d_gene: NA
j_gene: TRBJ2-3
v_gene: TRBV18
CDR3nt: TGTGCCAGCTCACCACTCGAGGGAACAGATACGCAGTATTTT
CDR3aa: CASSPLEGTDTQYF

abundance: once
d_gene: TRBD2
j_gene: TRBJ2-3
v_gene: TRBV3-1/TRBV3-2
CDR3nt: TGTGCCAGCAGCTTCATGGCGGGGGGCAAAGATACGCAGTATTTT
CDR3aa: CASSFMAGGKDTQYF

abundance: NA
d_gene: NA
j_gene: TRBJ2-3
v_gene: TRBV24-1
CDR3nt: TGTGCCACCAGTGATTTCGGAGATACGCAGTATTTT
CDR3aa: CATSDFGDTQYF

abundance: NA
d_gene: TRBD1
j_gene: TRBJ1-2
v_gene: TRBV14
CDR3nt: TGTGCCAGCAGCCCGACAGGGCCGAACTATGGCTACACCTTC
CDR3aa: CASSPTGPNYGYTF

abundance: NA
d_gene: NA
j_gene: TRBJ1-2
v_gene: TRBV18
CDR3nt: TGTGCCAGCTCACCTGAAGGGTCTGGCTATGGCTACACCTTC
CDR3aa: CASSPEGSGYGYTF

abundance: NA
d_gene: TRBD2
j_gene: TRBJ2-1
v_gene: TRBV27
CDR3nt: TGTGCCAGCAGTTTACAGCGGGGGTGGGGCAATGAGCAGTTCTTC
CDR3aa: CASSLQRGWGNEQFF